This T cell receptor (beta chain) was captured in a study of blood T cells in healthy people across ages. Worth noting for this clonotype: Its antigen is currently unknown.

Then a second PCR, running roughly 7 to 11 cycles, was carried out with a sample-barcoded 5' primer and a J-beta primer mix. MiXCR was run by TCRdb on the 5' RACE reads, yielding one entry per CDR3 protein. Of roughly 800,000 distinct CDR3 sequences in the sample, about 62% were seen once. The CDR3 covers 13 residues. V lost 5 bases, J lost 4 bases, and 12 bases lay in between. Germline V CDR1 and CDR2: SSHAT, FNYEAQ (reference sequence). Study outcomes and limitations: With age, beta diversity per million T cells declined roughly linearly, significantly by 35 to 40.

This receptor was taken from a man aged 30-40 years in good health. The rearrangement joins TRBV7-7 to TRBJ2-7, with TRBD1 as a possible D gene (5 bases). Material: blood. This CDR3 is CASSRGQGYEQYF. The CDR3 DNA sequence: TGTGCCAGCAGCCGCGGCCAGGGATACGAGCAGTACTTC.